This TCR beta chain was sequenced during a study of CD8 T cells in ankylosing spondylitis. Trimming cost V 1 base and J 0 bases, with 10 bases left between them. Germline V lookup: CDR1 MGHRA, CDR2 YSYEKL. This CDR3 is 15 amino acids long. In making TCR beta libraries, quantitative 5'-RACE with molecular barcodes was used. TCRdb used MiXCR to reprocess the 5' RACE reads, holding one entry per CDR3 protein. The profile covers over 600,000 distinct CDR3 sequences, with around 19% appearing a single time and about a fifth taken by the ten largest. Study-wide findings and caveats: Peripheral blood held disease-linked clones only at relatively low frequency, and these were CD8+. Made up of eight highly homologous variants, a TCR beta motif appeared characteristic of ankylosing spondylitis blood. Certain motif variants had earlier been reported in reactive arthritis synovial fluid and blood. From matched ankylosing spondylitis synovial fluid, disease-linked clones were reportedly recovered at significantly enriched levels.

This clonotype was observed at least ten times. Antigen: not known. This TCR derives from a male donor with ankylosing spondylitis. J is TRBJ2-7 and V is TRBV4-1; possible D gene TRBD2, 5 bases. What was sequenced was blood, either unsorted or a sorted T cell fraction (not recorded which). CDR3 in DNA: TGCGCCAGCAGCCAAGGGTCAGGACTCTCCTACGAGCAGTACTTC. It yields the protein CASSQGSGLSYEQYF.